This TCR beta chain derives from a study of blood T cell repertoires in COVID-19. Generated by immunoSEQ multiplex PCR, the TCRdb table keeps only in-frame clones and is missing some. The sample includes approximately 500,000 clones, around 90% of them seen just once. Germline lookup yields CDR1 LGHDT and CDR2 YNNKEL (reference sequence). The CDR3 has 14 residues. The V and J ends lost 10 bases and 1 base respectively, with 15 bases between them. J is TRBJ2-3 and V is TRBV3-1 (or the pseudogene TRBV3-2); TRBD2 might be the D (7 bases). The source is a woman between 50 and 59 years old with COVID-19, enrolled during active disease. Specimen: peripheral blood. The CDR3 protein is CATSRGGRTDTQYF. In nucleotides, the CDR3 is TGTGCCACCTCGAGGGGGGGGCGCACAGATACGCAGTATTTT.